The source of this TCR beta chain is a study of blood T cell repertoires in COVID-19. Study as a whole: From the United States, Italy and Spain came samples of acute and convalescent COVID-19.

The CDR3 totals 15 residues. V gave up 1 base and J gave up 8 bases; unmatched junction bases: 7. CDR1 and CDR2 from the germline V gene are PRHDT and FYEKMQ (reference sequence). Methods used by the authors: Reference gene primer amplification yielded estimated nucleated cell counts. Using immunoSEQ multiplex PCR, the repertoire was profiled, and TCRdb retains in-frame clones only, with some absent. That table supplies the V and J calls and clone size; D and trimming were determined from the DNA. Seen here are fewer than 150,000 clones, about nine tenths observed once, and the top ten hold just under 30%.

The chain joins TRBV13 to TRBJ2-1; 8 nucleotides agree with TRBD1. The sample consisted of peripheral blood. The clonotype originates from an older woman with acute or convalescent COVID-19. The CDR3 protein is CASSLAADRGHEQFF. CDR3 nucleotide sequence: TGTGCCAGCAGCTTAGCCGCCGACAGGGGACATGAGCAGTTCTTC.